This TCR beta chain stems from a study of T cells in tumors after PD-1 blockade. Across the study: A subset received ongoing vismodegib 150 mg daily alongside anti-PD-1 therapy. Peripheral blood samples averaged around 33,000 unique clonotypes and about 110,000 templates.

As to this clone: Its antigen is undetermined.

Findings and caveats of the study: Some novel exhausted tumor clones appeared in pre-treatment blood, suggesting peripheral recruitment.

Assay used: immunoSEQ multiplex PCR; TCRdb lists only in-frame clones, some missing. Of 20,000 to 25,000 clones listed, roughly 78% were seen once; the top ten hold approximately 26%. Tumor or blood genomic DNA was sequenced, with inputs of roughly 550 ng to 6,500 ng. This CDR3 contains 11 residues. The origin of this receptor is a human donor with basal cell carcinoma. The chain employs TRBV7-5 and TRBJ1-1. TRBV7-5 corresponds to a pseudogene. Here the sequenced sample was PBMCs, taken before anti-PD-1 treatment. The CDR3 is CVRAKGSEAFF. The CDR3 DNA sequence: TGTGTCAGAGCAAAGGGGAGTGAAGCTTTCTTT.